The present T cell receptor (beta chain) was sequenced within a study of blood T cell repertoires in COVID-19. The authors' processing: Using reference gene primer amplification, nucleated cell counts were estimated. Sequenced by immunoSEQ multiplex PCR; TCRdb stores in-frame clones only, minus some. V, J and clone size were drawn from that table, and D and trimming were deduced from the DNA. The sample lists under 95,000 clones; approximately 93% were seen once. With V trimmed by 4 bases and J by 5 bases, 4 bases remained unmatched. This CDR3 is built from 13 residues. Germline CDR1 SGHRS, CDR2 YFSETQ.

This sequence joins TRBV5-1 and TRBJ1-1; 8 nucleotides agree with TRBD1. The sample taken for sequencing was peripheral blood. The receptor was isolated from a man in his fifties or sixties with COVID-19, enrolled during active disease. CDR3 coding DNA: TGCGCCAGCAGCCTGGACAGGGTTACTGAAGCTTTCTTT. It is translated as CASSLDRVTEAFF.